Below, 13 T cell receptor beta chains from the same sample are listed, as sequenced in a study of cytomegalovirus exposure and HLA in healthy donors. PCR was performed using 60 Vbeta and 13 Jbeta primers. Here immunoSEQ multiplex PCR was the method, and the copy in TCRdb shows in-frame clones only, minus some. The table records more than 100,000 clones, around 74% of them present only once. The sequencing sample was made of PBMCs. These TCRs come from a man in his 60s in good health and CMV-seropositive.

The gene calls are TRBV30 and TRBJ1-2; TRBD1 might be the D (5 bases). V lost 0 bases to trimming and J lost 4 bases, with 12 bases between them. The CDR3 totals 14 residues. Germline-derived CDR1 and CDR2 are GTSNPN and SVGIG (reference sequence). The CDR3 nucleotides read TGTGCCTGGAGTGTCGGGGGAGACAGCTATGGCTACACCTTC. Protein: CAWSVGGDSYGYTF.

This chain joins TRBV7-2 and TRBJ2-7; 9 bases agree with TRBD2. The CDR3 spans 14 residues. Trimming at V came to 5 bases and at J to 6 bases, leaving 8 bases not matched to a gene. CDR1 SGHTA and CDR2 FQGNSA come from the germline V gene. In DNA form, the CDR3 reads TGTGCCAGCAGCATGTTAGCGGGAGCGGCCGAGCAGTACTTC. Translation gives CASSMLAGAAEQYF.

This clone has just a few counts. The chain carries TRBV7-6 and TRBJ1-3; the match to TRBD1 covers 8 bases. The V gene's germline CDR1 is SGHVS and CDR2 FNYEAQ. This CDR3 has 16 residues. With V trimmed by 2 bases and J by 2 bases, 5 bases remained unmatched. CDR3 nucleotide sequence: TGTGCCAGCAGCTTATCGGTGACAGGGGCTGGAAACACCATATATTTT. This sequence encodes CASSLSVTGAGNTIYF.

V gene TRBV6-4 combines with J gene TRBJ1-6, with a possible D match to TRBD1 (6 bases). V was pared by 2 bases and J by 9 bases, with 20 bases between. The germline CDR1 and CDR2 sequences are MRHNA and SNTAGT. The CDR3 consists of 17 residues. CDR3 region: CASSDLYPTGLFSPLHF. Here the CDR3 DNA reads TGTGCCAGCAGTGACCTTTACCCGACAGGCTTGTTTTCACCCCTCCACTTT.

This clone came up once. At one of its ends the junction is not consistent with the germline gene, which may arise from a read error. The CDR3 sequence: CSSSLASQRGLQETQYF. CDR3 DNA sequence: TGTTCCAGCAGCTTAGCGTCCCAGCGGGGACTCCAAGAGACCCAGTACTTC. The V and J genes are TRBV7-9 and TRBJ2-5; 7 bases map to TRBD2. The CDR3 runs 17 residues. Germline V CDR1 and CDR2: SEHNR, FQNEAQ (reference sequence).

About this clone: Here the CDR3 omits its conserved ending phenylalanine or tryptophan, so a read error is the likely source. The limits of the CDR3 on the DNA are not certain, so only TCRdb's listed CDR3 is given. CDR3 residues: CASSNLTSLR. V and J are TRBV19 and TRBJ1-5. The CDR3 is 10 amino acids in total, end residues counted. Germline V CDR1 and CDR2: LNHDA, SQIVND (reference sequence).

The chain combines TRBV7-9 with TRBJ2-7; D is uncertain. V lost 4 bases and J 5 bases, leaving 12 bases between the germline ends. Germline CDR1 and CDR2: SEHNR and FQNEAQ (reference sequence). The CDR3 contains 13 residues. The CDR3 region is CASSSAVSHEQYF. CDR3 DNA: TGTGCCAGCAGCTCCGCAGTTTCCCACGAGCAGTACTTC.

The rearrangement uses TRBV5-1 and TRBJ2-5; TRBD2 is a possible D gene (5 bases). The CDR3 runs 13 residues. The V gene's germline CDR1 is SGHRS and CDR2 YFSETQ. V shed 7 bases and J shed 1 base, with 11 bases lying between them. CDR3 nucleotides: TGCGCCAGCTGGGGAGATTCCCAAGAGACCCAGTACTTC. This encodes CASWGDSQETQYF. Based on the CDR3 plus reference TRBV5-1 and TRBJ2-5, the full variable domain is KAGVTQTPRYLIKTRGQQVTLSCSPISGHRSVSWYQQTPGQGLQFLFEYFSETQRNKGNFPGRFSGRQFSNSRSEMNVSTLELGDSALYLCASWGDSQETQYFGPGTRLLVL.

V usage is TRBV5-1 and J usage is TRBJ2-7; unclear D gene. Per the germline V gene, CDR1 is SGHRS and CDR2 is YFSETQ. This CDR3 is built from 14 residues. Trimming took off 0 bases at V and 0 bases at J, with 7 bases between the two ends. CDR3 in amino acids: CASSLGAYSYEQYF. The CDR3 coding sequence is TGCGCCAGCAGCTTGGGGGCCTACTCCTACGAGCAGTACTTC.

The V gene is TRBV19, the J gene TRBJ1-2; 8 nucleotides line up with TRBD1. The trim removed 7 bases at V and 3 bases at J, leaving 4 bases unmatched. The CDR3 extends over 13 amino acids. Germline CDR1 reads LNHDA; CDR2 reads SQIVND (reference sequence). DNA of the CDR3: TGTGCCAGTACGGACAGGGAGGACTATGGCTACACCTTC. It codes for CASTDREDYGYTF.

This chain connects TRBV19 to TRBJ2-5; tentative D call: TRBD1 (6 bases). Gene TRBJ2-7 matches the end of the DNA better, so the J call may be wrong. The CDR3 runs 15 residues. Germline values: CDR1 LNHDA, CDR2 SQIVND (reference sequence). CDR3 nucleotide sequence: TGTGCCAGTAGTTCCAGAGGCAGGGGCTCCTACGAGCAGTACTTC. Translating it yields CASSSRGRGSYEQYF.

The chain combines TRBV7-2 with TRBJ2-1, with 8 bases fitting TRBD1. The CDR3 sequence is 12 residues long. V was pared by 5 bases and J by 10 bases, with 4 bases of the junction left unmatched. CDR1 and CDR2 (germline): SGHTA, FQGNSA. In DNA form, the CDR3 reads TGTGCCAGCAGCCTCCGGGACAGGGAGCAGTTCTTC. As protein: CASSLRDREQFF.

The CDR3 bases are TGTGCCAGCAGTGAATACCGCGGGGTTGACTATGGCTACACCTTC. This sequence encodes CASSEYRGVDYGYTF. The chain joins TRBV25-1 to TRBJ1-2; no firm D call. The V and J ends lost 0 bases and 3 bases respectively, with 11 bases between them. The CDR3 is made up of 15 amino acids. Germline values: CDR1 MGHDK, CDR2 SYGVNS.